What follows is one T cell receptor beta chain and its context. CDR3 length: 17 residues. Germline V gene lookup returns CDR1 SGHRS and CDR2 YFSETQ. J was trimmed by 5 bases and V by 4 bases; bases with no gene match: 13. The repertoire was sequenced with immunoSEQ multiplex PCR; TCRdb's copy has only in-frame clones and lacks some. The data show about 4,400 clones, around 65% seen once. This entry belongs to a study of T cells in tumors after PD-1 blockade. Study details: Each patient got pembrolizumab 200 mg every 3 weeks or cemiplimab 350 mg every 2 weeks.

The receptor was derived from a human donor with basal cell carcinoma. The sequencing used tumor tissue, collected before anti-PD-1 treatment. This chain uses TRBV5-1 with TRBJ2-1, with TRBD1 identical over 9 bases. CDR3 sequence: CASSRNVPGQGDNEQFF. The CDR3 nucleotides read TGCGCCAGCAGCAGAAACGTCCCGGGACAGGGAGACAATGAGCAGTTCTTC.